This T cell receptor (beta chain) was obtained from a study of blood T cell repertoires in COVID-19. About the study: The United States, Italy and Spain supplied acute and convalescent COVID-19 samples. T cells, B-cell-depleted T cells, or PBMCs provided the cDNA or gDNA that served as material.

Germline CDR1 SQVTM, CDR2 ANQGSEA. With V trimmed by 6 bases and J by 8 bases, 8 bases remained unmatched. This CDR3 comprises 14 residues. In the original processing: Cell counts per sample came from amplifying reference gene primers. Clones were sequenced by immunoSEQ multiplex PCR, and TCRdb holds only the in-frame ones, with some missing. V, J and clone size are taken as reported in that table, and D and trimming were inferred from the DNA itself. The data show about 180,000 clones, with more than 85% seen just once and around 0.5% held by the top ten. This TCR was recovered from a man aged 50 or older with acute or convalescent COVID-19. Sequencing input: peripheral blood. This sequence joins TRBV29-1 and TRBJ1-6; 9 bases match TRBD1. The CDR3 spells CSVRQGGLDSPLHF. The CDR3 nucleotides are TGCAGCGTCCGACAGGGGGGTTTAGATTCACCCCTCCACTTT. The full variable domain, in which reference TRBV29-1 and TRBJ1-6 provide the parts outside the CDR3, is SAVISQKPSRDICQRGTSLTIQCQVDSQVTMMFWYRQQPGQSLTLIATANQGSEATYESGFVIDKFPISRPNLTFSTLTVSNMSPEDSSIYLCSVRQGGLDSPLHFGNGTRLTVT.